The entry below gives a single T cell receptor beta chain sequence along with its context. What it binds is unknown. Methotrexate plus calcineurin inhibitor accompanied controls' myeloablative marrow transplants; sampling was 1 year later. Sequencing used immunoSEQ multiplex PCR; TCRdb keeps in-frame clones, though not all of them. There are about 21,000 clones in the sample; 75% to 90% occur only once, and around 2% lies in the top ten. The sample is drawn from a study of T cells after posttransplantation cyclophosphamide. Broader study findings: Recipient CMV seropositivity and CMV reactivation strongly tracked TRB clonality. Skin or GI-infiltrating T cells shared few TRB sequences with blood.

The sequenced sample was PBMCs, obtained roughly 390 days after allogeneic stem cell transplant with calcineurin inhibitor and methotrexate. This receptor was taken from a female patient in her 30s who received an allogeneic stem cell transplant from an unrelated donor, was CMV-positive, and had acute and chronic GVHD. T cells may partly derive from the graft donor.

The CDR3 bases are TGCGCCAGCAGTGAGTCGAGAGGGATTACTGAAGCTTTCTTT. Translated, it gives CASSESRGITEAFF. This chain links TRBV10-1 with TRBJ1-1; no reliable D call. Between the trimmed V and J ends, which lost 0 bases and 5 bases, there was a span of 10 bases. The CDR3 consists of 14 residues. From germline, CDR1 is WNHNN and CDR2 SYGVQD (reference sequence).